Listed here are 21 T cell receptor beta chains from one sample, sequenced in a study of cytomegalovirus exposure and HLA in healthy donors. 13 Jbeta primers and 60 Vbeta primers were used for the PCR. The assay was immunoSEQ multiplex PCR, and TCRdb's table has in-frame clones only and misses some. The sample holds about 150,000 clones; 80% are singletons and the top ten take 5.6%. What was sequenced was PBMCs. Receptors were obtained from a woman in her forties in good health and CMV-seropositive.

The chain carries TRBV5-1 and TRBJ2-7; TRBD2 agrees at 11 bases. Germline loops: CDR1 SGHRS, CDR2 YFSETQ. There are 19 residues in the CDR3. The junction had 11 bases not matched to a gene; V was cut back by 0 bases and J by 0 bases. CDR3 sequence: CASSLGPSGRQTLSYEQYF. Here the CDR3 DNA reads TGCGCCAGCAGCTTGGGGCCTAGCGGGAGGCAAACTCTCTCCTACGAGCAGTACTTC. Filled out from reference TRBV5-1 and TRBJ2-7, the complete variable domain reads KAGVTQTPRYLIKTRGQQVTLSCSPISGHRSVSWYQQTPGQGLQFLFEYFSETQRNKGNFPGRFSGRQFSNSRSEMNVSTLELGDSALYLCASSLGPSGRQTLSYEQYFGPGTRLTVT.

The chain is built from TRBV2 and TRBJ1-1, with D perhaps TRBD1 (6 bases). There are 15 residues in the CDR3. Trimming took 4 bases from V and 0 from J, leaving 12 bases between them. Germline V lookup: CDR1 SNHLY, CDR2 FYNNEI. CDR3 sequence reads: CASSGVQGLNTEAFF. The CDR3 nucleotides read TGTGCCAGCAGTGGGGTACAGGGTCTGAACACTGAAGCTTTCTTT.

The gene calls are TRBV25-1 and TRBJ2-7, with TRBD1 matching 10 bases. CDR3 length equals 17 residues. CDR1 and CDR2 from the germline V gene are MGHDK and SYGVNS. V trimming: 4 bases; J trimming: 0 bases; junction bases outside the gene matches: 9. CDR3 in DNA: TGTGCCAGCAGTGCTGGGACAGGGGTATGGTCCTCCTACGAGCAGTACTTC. Translated, it gives CASSAGTGVWSSYEQYF.

This rearrangement joins TRBV6-1 to TRBJ2-7; D is possibly TRBD1 (6 bases). The V gene's germline CDR1 is MNHNS and CDR2 SASEGT. This CDR3 spans 15 amino acids. Trimming removed 1 base from V and 0 bases from J, with 10 bases in between. This CDR3 is CASSEGRDISYEQYF. In nucleotides, the CDR3 is TGTGCCAGCAGTGAAGGTAGGGACATCTCCTACGAGCAGTACTTC.

This sequence joins TRBV29-1 and TRBJ2-3, with a tentative D call TRBD2 (5 bases). V lost 6 bases and J lost 2, with 18 bases in between. The germline V gene encodes CDR1 SQVTM and CDR2 ANQGSEA. This CDR3 has 15 residues. CDR3 sequence (DNA): TGCAGCGTCCCAAAGGGAGCGCGAACCACAGATACGCAGTATTTT. Amino acid sequence: CSVPKGARTTDTQYF.

The chain joins TRBV5-1 to TRBJ1-1; 9 nucleotides align to TRBD1. The CDR3 consists of 14 residues. Germline V CDR1 and CDR2: SGHRS, YFSETQ. V lost 4 bases, J lost 0 bases, and 1 base stayed unmatched. CDR3 in DNA: TGCGCCAGCAGCCGGGACAGGGTGAACACTGAAGCTTTCTTT. This encodes CASSRDRVNTEAFF. The variable domain in full, with the rest retrieved from reference TRBV5-1 and TRBJ1-1, is KAGVTQTPRYLIKTRGQQVTLSCSPISGHRSVSWYQQTPGQGLQFLFEYFSETQRNKGNFPGRFSGRQFSNSRSEMNVSTLELGDSALYLCASSRDRVNTEAFFGQGTRLTVV.

The genes are TRBV12-5 and TRBJ1-3; D perhaps matches TRBD1 (6 bases). CDR1 and CDR2 from the germline V gene are LGHNT and FRNRAP. The CDR3 spans 16 residues. The V gene lost 0 bases and the J gene lost 2 bases, with 11 bases spanning the gap. This CDR3 reads CASGLVLGGPGNTIYF. The CDR3 DNA reads as TGTGCTAGTGGTTTGGTACTAGGGGGACCTGGAAACACCATATATTTT.

The rearrangement links TRBV6-1 to TRBJ2-1, with 10 bases aligning to TRBD1. The V gene end was trimmed by 6 bases and the J gene end by 6 bases; junction bases not matched to a gene: 8. CDR1 MNHNS and CDR2 SASEGT come from the germline V gene. This CDR3 comprises 15 residues. The CDR3 sequence: CASSYTGTGANEQFF. The CDR3 nucleotides read TGTGCCAGCAGCTATACCGGGACAGGGGCCAATGAGCAGTTCTTC.

The V call is TRBV19, the J call TRBJ1-5; D remains unclear. This CDR3 has 14 residues. Looked up from germline, CDR1 is LNHDA and CDR2 is SQIVND (reference sequence). Trimming pared 5 bases from V and 0 bases from J, leaving 8 bases between. CDR3 protein: CASSLTVSNQPQHF. The DNA for the CDR3 is TGTGCCAGTAGTCTCACGGTTAGCAATCAGCCCCAGCATTTT.

The V and J genes are TRBV19 and TRBJ2-2, with D possibly matching TRBD2 (5 bases). Trimming removed 5 bases from V and 6 bases from J, with 10 bases in between. The CDR3 covers 13 residues. The germline gives CDR1 LNHDA, CDR2 SQIVND (reference sequence). CDR3 DNA sequence: TGTGCCAGTAGTCCTAGCCGAGCCGGGGAGCTGTTTTTT. Translating gives CASSPSRAGELFF.

The rearrangement links TRBV7-3 to TRBJ2-7; tentatively, D is TRBD2 (6 bases). The germline V gene has CDR1 SGHTA and CDR2 FQGTGA. This CDR3 comprises 13 residues. The germline V and J ends were trimmed by 6 bases and 6 bases, with 15 bases remaining between them. DNA of the CDR3: TGTGCCAGCAGTCAGCGAGTGGGAGGCGAGCAGTACTTC. Translating it yields CASSQRVGGEQYF.

The rearrangement uses TRBV5-6 and TRBJ2-1; 12 nucleotides match TRBD2. Germline V lookup: CDR1 SGHDT, CDR2 YYEEEE. The CDR3 sequence is 19 residues long. V gave up 6 bases and J gave up 2 bases; unmatched junction bases: 15. CDR3 amino acids: CASTSVRLAGEGTYNEQFF. Here the CDR3 DNA reads TGTGCCAGCACCAGCGTGAGACTAGCGGGAGAGGGCACCTACAATGAGCAGTTCTTC.

The rearrangement joins TRBV11-2 to TRBJ2-5; D perhaps matches TRBD2 (6 bases). V was shortened by 5 bases and J by 2 bases, with 15 bases between the two germline ends. The germline CDR1 and CDR2 sequences are SGHAT and FQNNGV. The CDR3 has 15 amino acids. The CDR3 is CASSPGVAAQETQYF. The CDR3 nucleotides read TGTGCCAGCAGCCCCGGGGTAGCGGCGCAAGAGACCCAGTACTTC.

CDR3 in DNA: TGTGCCAGCAGCTTAGTGGCGAGGCGGGGATACGAGCAGTACTTC. Its translation: CASSLVARRGYEQYF. The chain combines TRBV7-8 with TRBJ2-7, with D perhaps TRBD2 (6 bases). Germline V gene data show CDR1 as SGHVS and CDR2 as FQNEAQ. V gave up 1 base and J gave up 4 bases, with 14 bases separating them. CDR3 length: 15 residues.

The chain joins TRBV6-1 to TRBJ1-5; D is undetermined. This CDR3 is built from 14 residues. Deletions cut 0 bases from V and 4 bases from J, with 7 bases between. Per the germline V gene, CDR1 is MNHNS and CDR2 is SASEGT. The CDR3: CASSEASRNQPQHF. The CDR3, as DNA: TGTGCCAGCAGTGAAGCGAGCCGAAATCAGCCCCAGCATTTT.

The chain recombines TRBV5-4 with TRBJ1-3; tentatively, D is TRBD1 (5 bases). The CDR3 loop spans 13 amino acids. V was cut by 10 bases and J by 0 bases, with 11 bases left in between. Germline assignment: CDR1 SGHNT and CDR2 YYREEE (reference sequence). The CDR3 protein is CAQRDVSGNTIYF. CDR3 bases: TGTGCCCAGCGGGACGTCTCTGGAAACACCATATATTTT.

The genes are TRBV27 and TRBJ2-1, with 8 bases lining up with TRBD2. This CDR3 is 14 amino acids long. Per germline, CDR1 MNHEY and CDR2 SMNVEV (reference sequence). Unmatched junction bases numbered 12, after V lost 10 bases and J lost 7 bases. The CDR3 DNA reads TGTGCCATCCGAGGAGCGGGAGTGGGGAATGAGCAGTTCTTC. It encodes CAIRGAGVGNEQFF.

This clone was observed once. This chain joins TRBV5-4 and TRBJ2-7; D remains ambiguous. CDR3 length equals 12 residues. The germline V gene has CDR1 SGHNT and CDR2 YYREEE (reference sequence). Trimming took 5 bases from V and 11 from J, leaving 17 bases between them. CDR3 DNA: TGTGCCAGCAGTTCAGACTTCTCCGAAAAGTACTTC. This encodes CASSSDFSEKYF.

The V gene is TRBV6-1, the J gene TRBJ1-1; 7 bases fit TRBD1. Germline assignment: CDR1 MNHNS and CDR2 SASEGT. The CDR3 spans 13 residues. The ends lost 6 bases at V and 4 bases at J; junction bases unmatched: 5. The DNA of the CDR3 is TGTGCCAGCAGGAGGAACAGGGGCACTGAAGCTTTCTTT. Translating it yields CASRRNRGTEAFF.

The chain is built from TRBV5-1 and TRBJ2-1, with D possibly TRBD2 on 5 matching bases. The ends were cut back, 0 bases at V and 0 bases at J, with 10 bases in the middle. Germline assignment: CDR1 SGHRS and CDR2 YFSETQ. This CDR3 is 16 amino acids long. The CDR3 coding sequence is TGCGCCAGCAGCTTGGTTATGGGGAGCTCCTACAATGAGCAGTTCTTC. Amino acids: CASSLVMGSSYNEQFF.

This chain joins TRBV19 and TRBJ1-2; D is ambiguous. With 7 bases removed from V and 2 bases from J, the gap between germline ends came to 11 bases. Germline CDR1 is LNHDA and CDR2 is SQIVND (reference sequence). There are 13 residues in the CDR3. CDR3 nucleotides: TGTGCCAGTACCCGCGGGGAGAACTATGGCTACACCTTC. Protein: CASTRGENYGYTF.